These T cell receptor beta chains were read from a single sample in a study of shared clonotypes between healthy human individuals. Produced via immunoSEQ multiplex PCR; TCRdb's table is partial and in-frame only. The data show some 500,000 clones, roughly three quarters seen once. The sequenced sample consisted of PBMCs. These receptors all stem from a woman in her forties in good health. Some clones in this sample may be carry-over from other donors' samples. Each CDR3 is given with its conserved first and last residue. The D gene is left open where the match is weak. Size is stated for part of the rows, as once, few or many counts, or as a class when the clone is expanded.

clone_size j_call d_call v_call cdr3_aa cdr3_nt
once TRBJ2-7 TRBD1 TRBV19 CASSHGGQGTYEQYF TGTGCCAGTAGCCACGGGGGACAGGGAACCTACGAGCAGTACTTC
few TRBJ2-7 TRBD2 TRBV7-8 CASSRERGLTYEQYF TGTGCCAGCAGCCGAGAGCGGGGGTTAACATACGAGCAGTACTTC
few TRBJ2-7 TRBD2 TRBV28 CASRLRRTSPHEQYF TGTGCCAGCAGACTCCGCAGGACTAGTCCCCACGAGCAGTACTTC
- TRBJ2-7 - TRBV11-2 CASSFTGTSYEQYF TGTGCCAGCAGCTTTACAGGGACATCCTACGAGCAGTACTTC
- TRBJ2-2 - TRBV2 CASSGIPGELFF TGTGCCAGCAGCGGGATCCCCGGGGAGCTGTTTTTT
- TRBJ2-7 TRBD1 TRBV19 CASSVQGAISSYEQYF TGTGCCAGTAGTGTACAGGGGGCGATCAGCTCCTACGAGCAGTACTTC
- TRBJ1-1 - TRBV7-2 CASSLVRGRSNTEAFF TGTGCCAGCAGCTTAGTGCGTGGACGGTCGAACACTGAAGCTTTCTTT
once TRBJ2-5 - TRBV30 CAWDGFGTVFQETQYF TGTGCCTGGGATGGTTTCGGTACGGTGTTCCAAGAGACCCAGTACTTC
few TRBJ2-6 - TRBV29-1 CSVEQSGANVLTF TGCAGCGTTGAACAGTCTGGGGCCAACGTCCTGACTTTC
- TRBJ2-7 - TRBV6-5 CASRSLAGPSYEQYF TGTGCCAGCAGGTCACTTGCGGGGCCATCCTACGAGCAGTACTTC
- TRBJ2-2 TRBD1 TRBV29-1 CSGGQGLTGELFF TGCAGCGGTGGACAGGGCCTTACCGGGGAGCTGTTTTTT
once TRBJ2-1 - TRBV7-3 CASSLGQTSYNEQFF TGTGCCAGCAGCCTTGGACAAACCTCCTACAATGAGCAGTTCTTC
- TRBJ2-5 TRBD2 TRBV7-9 CASSFGLAGETQYF TGTGCCAGCAGCTTCGGACTAGCCGGGGAGACCCAGTACTTC
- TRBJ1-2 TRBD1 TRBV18 CASSLGQGGPNGYTF TGTGCCAGCTCCCTAGGACAGGGGGGACCCAATGGCTACACCTTC
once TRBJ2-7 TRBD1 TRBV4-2 CASRGGEGQGRSEQYF TGTGCCAGCAGGGGGGGAGAGGGACAGGGAAGAAGCGAGCAGTACTTC
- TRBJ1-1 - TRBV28 CASIDGGYSEAFF TGTGCCAGCATCGATGGGGGGTACTCTGAAGCTTTCTTT
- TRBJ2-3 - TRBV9 CASSVDDSPDTQYF TGTGCCAGCAGCGTAGATGATAGCCCAGATACGCAGTATTTT
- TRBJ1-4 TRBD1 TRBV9 CASSSTGRDEKLFF TGTGCCAGCAGCTCGACAGGGAGAGATGAAAAACTGTTTTTT
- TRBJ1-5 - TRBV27 CASSLSRGDQPQHF TGTGCCAGCAGTTTATCCAGGGGCGATCAGCCCCAGCATTTT
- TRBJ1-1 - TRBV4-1 CASSQGGLRGGTEAFF TGCGCCAGCAGCCAAGGGGGGCTGAGGGGAGGCACTGAAGCTTTCTTT
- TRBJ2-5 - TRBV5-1 CASRVQGRETQYF TGCGCCAGCAGAGTACAGGGACGGGAGACCCAGTACTTC
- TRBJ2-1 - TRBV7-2 CASSLGGLLSYNEQFF TGTGCCAGCAGCTTAGGCGGACTCCTCTCCTACAATGAGCAGTTCTTC
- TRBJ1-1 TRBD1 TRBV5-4 CASSSHRDRGRVDTEAFF TGTGCCAGCAGTTCCCACCGGGACAGGGGGCGCGTGGACACTGAAGCTTTCTTT
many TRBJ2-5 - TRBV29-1 CSVEVAQRGETQYF TGCAGCGTTGAAGTGGCGCAGAGAGGGGAGACCCAGTACTTC
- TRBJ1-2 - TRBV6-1 CASSADSYGYTF TGTGCCAGCAGCGCAGACAGTTATGGCTACACCTTC
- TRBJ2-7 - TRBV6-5 CASSYSSYEQYF TGTGCCAGCAGTTATAGTTCCTACGAGCAGTACTTC
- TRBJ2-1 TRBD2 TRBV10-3 CAISGLGVIDEQFF TGTGCCATCTCGGGACTAGGGGTTATAGATGAGCAGTTCTTC
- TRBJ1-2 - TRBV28 CASSLEARFGRGYTF TGTGCCAGCAGTTTAGAGGCCAGGTTTGGGCGAGGCTACACCTTC
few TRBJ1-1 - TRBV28 CASSPHRVRFTEAFF TGTGCCAGCAGTCCCCACAGGGTGAGGTTCACTGAAGCTTTCTTT
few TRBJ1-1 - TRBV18 CASSPTPQLNTEAFF TGTGCCAGCTCACCAACTCCTCAGTTGAACACTGAAGCTTTCTTT
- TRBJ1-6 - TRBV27 CASRGGGLAYNSPLHF TGTGCCAGCAGAGGTGGGGGATTGGCCTATAATTCACCCCTCCACTTT
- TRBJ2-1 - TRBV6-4 CASRDGNEQFF TGTGCCAGCCGCGACGGTAATGAGCAGTTCTTC
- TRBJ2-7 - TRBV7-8 CASSLRSGPYERYF TGTGCCAGCAGCTTACGCTCGGGCCCCTACGAGCGGTACTTC
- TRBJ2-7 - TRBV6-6 CASSYSADPYEQYF TGTGCCAGCAGTTACTCGGCAGATCCCTACGAGCAGTACTTC
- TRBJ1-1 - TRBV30 CAWSYPGRLNTEAFF TGTGCCTGGAGCTATCCCGGGCGGTTGAACACTGAAGCTTTCTTT
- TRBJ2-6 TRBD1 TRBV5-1 CASSLAGTGASGANVLTF TGCGCCAGCAGCTTGGCAGGGACAGGGGCGTCTGGGGCCAACGTCCTGACTTTC
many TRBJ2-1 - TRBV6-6 CASSYGPGGSNEQFF TGTGCCAGCAGTTACGGTCCAGGGGGGTCCAATGAGCAGTTCTTC
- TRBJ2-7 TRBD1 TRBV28 CASTRGGLLAYEQYF TGTGCCAGCACCCGAGGGGGCTTACTCGCCTACGAGCAGTACTTC
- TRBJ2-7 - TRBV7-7 CASSLAGSYEQYF TGTGCCAGCAGCTTAGCGGGCTCCTACGAGCAGTACTTC
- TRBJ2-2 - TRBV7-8 CASSLAEGILTGELFF TGTGCCAGCAGCTTAGCTGAGGGGATCTTAACCGGGGAGCTGTTTTTT
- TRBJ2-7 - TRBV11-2 CASSLDRWTTGEQYF TGTGCCAGCAGCTTAGATCGCTGGACTACGGGCGAGCAGTACTTC
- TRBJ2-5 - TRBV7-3 CASSLRRQETQYF TGTGCCAGCAGCTTACGCAGACAAGAGACCCAGTACTTC
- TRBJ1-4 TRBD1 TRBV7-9 CASSPDRENEKLFF TGTGCCAGCAGCCCGGACAGGGAAAATGAAAAACTGTTTTTT
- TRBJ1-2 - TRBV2 CASKDSPPGYGYTF TGTGCCAGCAAGGATTCGCCCCCCGGCTATGGCTACACCTTC
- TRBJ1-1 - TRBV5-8 CASSLGGVNTEAFF TGTGCCAGCAGCTTGGGGGGGGTGAACACTGAAGCTTTCTTT
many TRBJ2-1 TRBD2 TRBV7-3 CASSLRLAGLNEQFF TGTGCCAGCAGCTTGAGACTAGCGGGACTCAATGAGCAGTTCTTC
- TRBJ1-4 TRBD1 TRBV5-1 CASSLRGPTNEKLFF TGCGCCAGCAGCTTGAGGGGGCCAACTAATGAAAAACTGTTTTTT
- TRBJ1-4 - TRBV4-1 CASSLGGKEATNEKLFF TGCGCCAGCAGCCTCGGGGGGAAGGAAGCAACTAATGAAAAACTGTTTTTT
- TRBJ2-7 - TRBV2 CASTRRSHEQYF TGTGCCAGCACCCGAAGGTCCCACGAGCAGTACTTC